The next 8 T cell receptor beta chains were all read from a single sample in a study of blood T cell repertoires in COVID-19. Sequencing was performed with immunoSEQ multiplex PCR; in TCRdb, only in-frame clones are kept and a portion is missing. The table includes around 130,000 clones, 75% to 85% detected once. Sequencing was done on a sample of peripheral blood. These receptors all stem from a man aged 45-65 years with acute or convalescent COVID-19.

This clone has a handful of counts. The V gene is TRBV19, the J gene TRBJ2-1; 7 bases agree with TRBD2. This CDR3 is 19 amino acids long. Unmatched junction bases numbered 21, after V lost 7 bases and J lost 3 bases. Per the germline V gene, CDR1 is LNHDA and CDR2 is SQIVND (reference sequence). In DNA form, the CDR3 reads TGTGCCAGTAAGGGTGGGAGTCAGAGTAGCGGGTTCAGCTACAATGAGCAGTTCTTC. Protein: CASKGGSQSSGFSYNEQFF.

V is TRBV9 and J is TRBJ2-3; 11 bases fit TRBD2. The CDR3 consists of 17 residues. The V segment lost 3 bases and the J segment 0 bases; nucleotides outside the gene matches: 6. CDR1 is SGDLS, CDR2 YYNGEE, per germline. CDR3 loop: CASSARLAGFSTDTQYF. CDR3 nucleotide sequence: TGTGCCAGCAGCGCCCGACTAGCGGGATTTAGCACAGATACGCAGTATTTT.

This clone occurred a few times. The rearrangement links TRBV2 to TRBJ1-1; D might be TRBD1 (5 bases). The CDR3 is made up of 13 amino acids. The germline gives CDR1 SNHLY, CDR2 FYNNEI. Trimming removed 8 bases at V and 1 base at J, with 11 bases between. CDR3 amino acids: CASRPRENTEAFF. CDR3 DNA: TGTGCCAGCCGGCCCAGGGAGAACACTGAAGCTTTCTTT. The full variable domain, completed using reference TRBV2 and TRBJ1-1, is EPEVTQTPSHQVTQMGQEVILRCVPISNHLYFYWYRQILGQKVEFLVSFYNNEISEKSEIFDDQFSVERPDGSNFTLKIRSTKLEDSAMYFCASRPRENTEAFFGQGTRLTVV.

The chain employs TRBV7-3 and TRBJ2-3; TRBD2 might be the D (6 bases). The CDR3 contains 13 residues. Germline V CDR1 and CDR2: SGHTA, FQGTGA. V was pared by 3 bases and J by 4 bases, with 8 bases between. CDR3 region: CASSFRLADTQYF. Written as DNA, the CDR3 is TGTGCCAGCAGCTTTAGACTAGCAGATACGCAGTATTTT.

The rearrangement uses TRBV27 and TRBJ2-5; TRBD2 matches 7 bases. The ends lost 7 bases at V and 4 bases at J; junction bases unmatched: 9. Germline V gene lookup returns CDR1 MNHEY and CDR2 SMNVEV (reference sequence). The CDR3 covers 14 residues. CDR3 DNA: TGTGCCAGCAAAGGAACCCCGGGGGGAGAGACCCAGTACTTC. Translated: CASKGTPGGETQYF.

The chain combines TRBV28 with TRBJ2-1, with 8 bases identical to TRBD2. There are 14 residues in the CDR3. Per germline, CDR1 MDHEN and CDR2 SYDVKM. Trimming took 7 bases from V and 7 from J; bases not matched to a gene: 9. CDR3 sequence: CASNGLAGYNEQFF. DNA of the CDR3: TGTGCCAGCAACGGGCTAGCGGGTTATAATGAGCAGTTCTTC.

The V call is TRBV25-1, the J call TRBJ1-4; TRBD1 might be the D (6 bases). Per germline, CDR1 MGHDK and CDR2 SYGVNS. The V and J ends lost 2 bases and 4 bases respectively, with 11 bases between them. This CDR3 is 15 amino acids long. The CDR3 here is CASSEPGAGNEKLFF. The CDR3 coding sequence is TGTGCCAGCAGTGAACCAGGGGCGGGTAATGAAAAACTGTTTTTT. Complete variable domain (other parts from reference TRBV25-1 and TRBJ1-4): EADIYQTPRYLVIGTGKKITLECSQTMGHDKMYWYQQDPGMELHLIHYSYGVNSTEKGDLSSESTVSRIRTEHFPLTLESARPSHTSQYLCASSEPGAGNEKLFFGSGTQLSVL.

This chain connects TRBV6-5 to TRBJ2-3, with D perhaps matching TRBD1 (5 bases). Trimming left V 2 bases short and J 3 bases short, with 15 bases between. The CDR3 covers 16 residues. Germline CDR1 and CDR2: MNHEY and SVGAGI. This chain's CDR3 is CASSYLQGLGTDTQYF. The DNA of the CDR3 is TGTGCCAGCAGTTACCTCCAGGGTCTGGGGACAGATACGCAGTATTTT.